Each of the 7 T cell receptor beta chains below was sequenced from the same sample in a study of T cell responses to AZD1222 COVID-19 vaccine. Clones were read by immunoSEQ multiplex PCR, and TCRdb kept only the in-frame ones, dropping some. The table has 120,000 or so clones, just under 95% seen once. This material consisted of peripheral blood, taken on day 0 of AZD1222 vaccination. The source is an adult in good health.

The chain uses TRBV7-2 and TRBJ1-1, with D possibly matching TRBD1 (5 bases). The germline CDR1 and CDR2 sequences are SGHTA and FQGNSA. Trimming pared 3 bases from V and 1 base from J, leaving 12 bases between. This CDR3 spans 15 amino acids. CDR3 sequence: CASSLHGTSNTEAFF. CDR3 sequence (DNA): TGTGCCAGCAGCTTGCATGGGACTTCGAACACTGAAGCTTTCTTT. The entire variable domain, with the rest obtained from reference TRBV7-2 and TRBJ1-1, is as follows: GAGVSQSPSNKVTEKGKDVELRCDPISGHTALYWYRQSLGQGLEFLIYFQGNSAPDKSGLPSDRFSAERTGGSVSTLTIQRTQQEDSAVYLCASSLHGTSNTEAFFGQGTRLTVV.

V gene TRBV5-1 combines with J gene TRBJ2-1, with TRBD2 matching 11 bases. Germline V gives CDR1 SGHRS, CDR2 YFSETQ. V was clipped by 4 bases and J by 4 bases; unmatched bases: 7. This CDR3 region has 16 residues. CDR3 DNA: TGCGCCAGCAGCGCCGGGACTAGCGGTCGGTACAATGAGCAGTTCTTC. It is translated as CASSAGTSGRYNEQFF.

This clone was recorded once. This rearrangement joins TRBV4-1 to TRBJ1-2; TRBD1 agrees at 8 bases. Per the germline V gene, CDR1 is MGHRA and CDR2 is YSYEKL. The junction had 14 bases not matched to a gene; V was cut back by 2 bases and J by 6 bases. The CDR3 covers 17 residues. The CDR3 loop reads CASSQLPMTGDRDGYTF. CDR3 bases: TGCGCCAGCAGCCAACTCCCGATGACAGGGGATCGGGATGGCTACACCTTC.

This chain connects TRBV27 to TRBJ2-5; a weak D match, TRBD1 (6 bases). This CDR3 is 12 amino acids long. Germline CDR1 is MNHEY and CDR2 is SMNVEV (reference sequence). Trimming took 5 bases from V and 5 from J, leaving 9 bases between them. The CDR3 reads CASSGRGETQYF. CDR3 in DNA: TGTGCCAGCAGTGGCAGGGGTGAGACCCAGTACTTC.

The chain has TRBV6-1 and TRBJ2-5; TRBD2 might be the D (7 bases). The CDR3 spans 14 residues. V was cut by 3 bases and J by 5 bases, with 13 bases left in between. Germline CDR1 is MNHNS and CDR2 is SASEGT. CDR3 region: CASSEGRGGETQYF. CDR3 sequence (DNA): TGTGCCAGCAGTGAGGGCAGGGGAGGGGAGACCCAGTACTTC.

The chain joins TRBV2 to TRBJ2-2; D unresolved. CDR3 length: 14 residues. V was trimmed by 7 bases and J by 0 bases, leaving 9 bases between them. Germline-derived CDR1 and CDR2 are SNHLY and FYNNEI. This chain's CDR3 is CASTGRTNTGELFF. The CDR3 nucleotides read TGTGCCAGCACCGGGCGAACGAACACCGGGGAGCTGTTTTTT.

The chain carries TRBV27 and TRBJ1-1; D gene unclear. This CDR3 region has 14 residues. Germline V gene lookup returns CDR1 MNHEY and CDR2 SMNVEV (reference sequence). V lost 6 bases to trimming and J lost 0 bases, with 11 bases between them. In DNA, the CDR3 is TGTGCCAGCAGACTGAGGGTTATGAACACTGAAGCTTTCTTT. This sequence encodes CASRLRVMNTEAFF.